The rows below give T cell receptor beta chains drawn from one sample of a study of immune evolution from preneoplasia to lung adenocarcinoma. The table came from immunoSEQ multiplex PCR; TCRdb's copy has only in-frame clones and leaves some out. The sample lists around 41,000 clones; over 75% were seen once. The sample consisted of FFPE invasive lung adenocarcinoma tissue. These receptors all come from a person aged 60 to 70 with lung adenocarcinoma. Both conserved end residues are part of each CDR3. The D gene is left open where the match is weak. The size field is filled for only some rows; it gives once, few, many or a size class.

CDR3 protein	CDR3 DNA	D gene	V gene	J gene	clone size
CATLKPWVEQFF	TGTGCCACACTCAAGCCCTGGGTTGAGCAGTTCTTC	.	TRBV7-9	TRBJ2-1	.
CASSLGRMNQPQHF	TGTGCCAGCAGTTTAGGCCGGATGAATCAGCCCCAGCATTTT	.	TRBV28	TRBJ1-5	.
CASSTGENTGELFF	TGTGCCAGCTCAACGGGAGAAAACACCGGGGAGCTGTTTTTT	.	TRBV18	TRBJ2-2	once
CASSGQGRWYGYTF	TGTGCCAGCAGCGGCCAGGGTCGGTGGTATGGCTACACCTTC	.	TRBV9	TRBJ1-2	.
CASSQDSGRRYEQYF	TGTGCCAGCAGCCAAGATAGCGGGAGAAGGTACGAGCAGTACTTC	TRBD2	TRBV14	TRBJ2-7	once
CASSPHPGQGSHGYTF	TGTGCCAGCAGCCCACACCCGGGACAGGGATCGCATGGCTACACCTTC	TRBD1	TRBV9	TRBJ1-2	few
CASSSGILGTDTQYF	TGTGCTAGCAGCTCGGGAATACTAGGGACAGATACGCAGTATTTT	.	TRBV7-7	TRBJ2-3	.
CASSQVRGIRTSGNTIYF	TGCGCCAGCAGCCAAGTTAGAGGGATTCGAACCTCTGGAAACACCATATATTTT	.	TRBV4-1	TRBJ1-3	.
CASSLKRGLINEKLFF	TGTGCCAGCAGCTTAAAAAGGGGACTGATTAATGAAAAACTGTTTTTT	.	TRBV11-2	TRBJ1-4	.
CASSSQQGIDYEQYF	TGTGCCAGCAGCTCACAACAGGGGATAGACTACGAGCAGTACTTC	TRBD1	TRBV11-3	TRBJ2-7	.
CATSRAGTGSREQYF	TGTGCCACCAGCAGGGCCGGGACAGGGTCGAGGGAGCAGTACTTC	TRBD1	TRBV15	TRBJ2-7	.
CASRSQGNTGELFF	TGTGCCAGTAGGAGCCAGGGTAACACCGGGGAGCTGTTTTTT	.	TRBV19	TRBJ2-2	.
CAWSLGLSSGELFF	TGTGCCTGGAGCTTAGGATTATCGTCCGGGGAGCTGTTTTTT	.	TRBV30	TRBJ2-2	.
CASSSQGYEQYF	TGTGCCAGCAGCTCGCAGGGTTACGAGCAGTACTTC	.	TRBV7-2	TRBJ2-7	.
CASSDFNRGVQPQHF	TGTGCCAGCAGTGACTTTAACAGGGGGGTACAGCCCCAGCATTTT	TRBD1	TRBV6-4	TRBJ1-5	.
CASSLVAGGRETQYF	TGTGCCAGCAGCTTGGTTGCGGGAGGGAGGGAGACCCAGTACTTC	TRBD2	TRBV5-6	TRBJ2-5	.
CASARGQGHYEQYF	TGTGCCAGTGCCAGGGGACAGGGACACTACGAGCAGTACTTC	TRBD1	TRBV28	TRBJ2-7	few
CASSFSRGGYNEQFF	TGTGCCAGCAGCTTCTCGCGGGGGGGCTACAATGAGCAGTTCTTC	TRBD2	TRBV11-2	TRBJ2-1	.
CAWSVSRTGGIGYGYTF	TGTGCCTGGAGTGTCTCTAGGACAGGGGGCATTGGGTATGGCTACACCTTC	TRBD1	TRBV30	TRBJ1-2	few
CASRLRAGLNEQFF	TGTGCCAGCAGGCTTAGGGCAGGGCTCAATGAGCAGTTCTTC	.	TRBV28	TRBJ2-1	.
CASSKEVGGPGSSYEQYF	TGTGCCAGCAGCAAAGAGGTCGGGGGACCGGGTAGCTCCTACGAGCAGTACTTC	.	TRBV21-1	TRBJ2-7	.
CASSSKNYYTDTQYF	TGTGCCAGCAGCTCAAAAAACTACTACACAGATACGCAGTATTTT	.	TRBV7-2	TRBJ2-3	.
CSVEGPLRDTQYF	TGCAGCGTTGAAGGGCCTCTCCGGGATACGCAGTATTTT	.	TRBV29-1	TRBJ2-3	.
CASSKGRVNTEAFF	TGTGCCAGTAGCAAAGGACGGGTGAACACTGAAGCTTTCTTT	.	TRBV19	TRBJ1-1	.
CASSLAWRDTQYF	TGCGCCAGCAGCTTGGCCTGGAGGGATACGCAGTATTTT	.	TRBV5-1	TRBJ2-3	.
CSVGPTQETQYF	TGCAGCGTTGGGCCTACACAAGAGACCCAGTACTTC	.	TRBV29-1	TRBJ2-5	.
CASSLGGWGNQETQYF	TGTGCCAGCAGCCTCGGGGGTTGGGGGAACCAAGAGACCCAGTACTTC	.	TRBV7-8	TRBJ2-5	.
CASSRTASEPQHF	TGTGCCAGTAGTCGGACAGCCTCCGAGCCCCAGCATTTT	.	TRBV19	TRBJ1-5	few
CASSSRPEGRTQYF	TGTGCCAGCAGCTCACGACCCGAGGGGAGGACCCAGTACTTC	.	TRBV11-2	TRBJ2-5	.
CASSSRLAGTSSYEQYF	TGTGCCAGCAGCTCCCGACTAGCGGGAACAAGCTCCTACGAGCAGTACTTC	TRBD2	TRBV11-3	TRBJ2-7	.
CASSPISGGSQPQHF	TGTGCCAGCAGCCCCATTTCAGGGGGCTCTCAGCCCCAGCATTTT	TRBD1	TRBV7-8	TRBJ1-5	.
CAWSPRIGQSAGAFF	TGTGCCTGGAGTCCCCGGATCGGACAGTCCGCTGGAGCTTTCTTT	.	TRBV30	TRBJ1-1	.
CASRNSYEQYF	TGTGCCAGCAGGAACTCCTACGAGCAGTACTTC	.	TRBV11-2	TRBJ2-7	.
CASSPTGDEQYF	TGTGCCAGCAGCCCCACCGGGGACGAGCAGTACTTC	.	TRBV5-4	TRBJ2-7	.
CASSARDRGLGGYTF	TGTGCCAGCAGCGCCCGGGACAGGGGGCTGGGTGGCTACACCTTC	TRBD1	TRBV9	TRBJ1-2	few
CASNPGLAAGETQYF	TGTGCCAGCAACCCCGGGCTAGCGGCGGGGGAGACCCAGTACTTC	TRBD2	TRBV7-9	TRBJ2-5	.
CASSIGLGQPQHF	TGTGCCAGTAGTATAGGGTTGGGTCAGCCCCAGCATTTT	.	TRBV19	TRBJ1-5	.
CAWSVTPGEGSPQHF	TGTGCCTGGAGTGTAACTCCCGGGGAGGGCTCGCCCCAGCATTTT	.	TRBV30	TRBJ1-5	.
CASGLRFSGRTGSGEQYF	TGTGCTAGTGGTTTAAGGTTCTCGGGCAGGACAGGGTCAGGCGAGCAGTACTTC	TRBD1	TRBV12-5	TRBJ2-7	.